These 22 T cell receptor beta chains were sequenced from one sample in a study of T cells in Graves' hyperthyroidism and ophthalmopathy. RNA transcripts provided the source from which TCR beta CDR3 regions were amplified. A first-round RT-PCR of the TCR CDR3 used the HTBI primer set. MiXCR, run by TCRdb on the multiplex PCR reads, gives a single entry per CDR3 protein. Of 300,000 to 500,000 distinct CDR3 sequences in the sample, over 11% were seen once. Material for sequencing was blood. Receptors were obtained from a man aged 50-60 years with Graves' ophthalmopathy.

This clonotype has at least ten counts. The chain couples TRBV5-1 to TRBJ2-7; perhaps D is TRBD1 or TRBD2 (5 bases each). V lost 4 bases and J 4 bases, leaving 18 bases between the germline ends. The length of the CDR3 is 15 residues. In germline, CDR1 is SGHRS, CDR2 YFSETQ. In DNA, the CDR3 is TGCGCCAGCAGCCCGGGGCCTATAGGGGCTTACGAGCAGTACTTC. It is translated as CASSPGPIGAYEQYF.

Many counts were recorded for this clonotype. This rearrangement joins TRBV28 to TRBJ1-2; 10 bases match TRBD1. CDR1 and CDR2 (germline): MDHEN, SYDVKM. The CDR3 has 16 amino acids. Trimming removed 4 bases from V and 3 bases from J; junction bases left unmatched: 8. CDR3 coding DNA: TGTGCCAGCAGTTCGGAGGGGACAGGGGCTCACTATGGCTACACCTTC. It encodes CASSSEGTGAHYGYTF.

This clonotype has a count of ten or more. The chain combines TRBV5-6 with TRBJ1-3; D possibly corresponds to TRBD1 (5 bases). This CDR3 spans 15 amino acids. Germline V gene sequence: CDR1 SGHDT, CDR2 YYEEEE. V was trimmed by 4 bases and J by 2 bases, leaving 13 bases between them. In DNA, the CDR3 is TGTGCCAGCAGCGATTACCACAGGACTGGAAACACCATATATTTT. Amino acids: CASSDYHRTGNTIYF.

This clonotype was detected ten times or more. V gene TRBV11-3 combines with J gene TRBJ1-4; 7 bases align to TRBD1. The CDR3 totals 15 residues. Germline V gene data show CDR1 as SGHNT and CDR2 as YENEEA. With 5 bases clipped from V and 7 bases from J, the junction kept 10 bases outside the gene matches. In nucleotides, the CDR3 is TGTGCCAGCAGCCAGAGTAGAGGGGGCGGTGAAAAACTGTTTTTT. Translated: CASSQSRGGGEKLFF.

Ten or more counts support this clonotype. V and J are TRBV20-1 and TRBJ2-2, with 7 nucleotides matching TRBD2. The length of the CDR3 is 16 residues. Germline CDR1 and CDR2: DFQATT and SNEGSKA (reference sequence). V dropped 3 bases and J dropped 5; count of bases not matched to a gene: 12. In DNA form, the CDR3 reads TGCAGTGCTAGGCCCCACGGCGGGAGCCGTACCGGGGAGCTGTTTTTT. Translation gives CSARPHGGSRTGELFF.

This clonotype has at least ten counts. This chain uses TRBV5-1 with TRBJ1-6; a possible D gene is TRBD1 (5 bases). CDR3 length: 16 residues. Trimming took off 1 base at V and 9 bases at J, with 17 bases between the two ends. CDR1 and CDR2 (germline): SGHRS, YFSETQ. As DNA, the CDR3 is TGCGCCAGCAGCTTGTTAAATTCTGGGGGTAGTTCACCCCTCCACTTT. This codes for CASSLLNSGGSSPLHF.

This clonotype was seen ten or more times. CDR3 in DNA: TGCGCCAGCAGCTTGACAGGGTCTAGCACAGATACGCAGTATTTT. Translated: CASSLTGSSTDTQYF. This chain joins TRBV5-1 and TRBJ2-3; D might be TRBD1 (6 bases). The V and J ends lost 1 base and 0 bases respectively, with 9 bases between them. Germline V gives CDR1 SGHRS, CDR2 YFSETQ. The CDR3 extends over 15 amino acids.

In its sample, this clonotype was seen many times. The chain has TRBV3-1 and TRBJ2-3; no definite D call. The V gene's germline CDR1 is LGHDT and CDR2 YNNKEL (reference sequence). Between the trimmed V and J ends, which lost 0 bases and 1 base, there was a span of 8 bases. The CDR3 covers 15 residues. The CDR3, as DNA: TGTGCCAGCAGCCAAGAAGGTATGGGCACAGATACGCAGTATTTT. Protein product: CASSQEGMGTDTQYF.

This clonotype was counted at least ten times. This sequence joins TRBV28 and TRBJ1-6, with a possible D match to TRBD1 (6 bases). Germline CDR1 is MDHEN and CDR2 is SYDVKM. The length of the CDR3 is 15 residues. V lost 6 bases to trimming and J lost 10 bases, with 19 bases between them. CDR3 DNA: TGTGCCAGCAGCACCAACTCGGGACAATCCTCACCCCTCCACTTT. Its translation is CASSTNSGQSSPLHF.

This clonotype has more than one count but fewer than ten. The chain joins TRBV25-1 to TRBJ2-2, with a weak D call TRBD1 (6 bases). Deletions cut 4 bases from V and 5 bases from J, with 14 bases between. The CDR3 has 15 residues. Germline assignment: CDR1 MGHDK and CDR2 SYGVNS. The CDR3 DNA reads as TGTGCCAGCAGTGGCACAACAGGGTTAACCGGGGAGCTGTTTTTT. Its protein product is CASSGTTGLTGELFF.

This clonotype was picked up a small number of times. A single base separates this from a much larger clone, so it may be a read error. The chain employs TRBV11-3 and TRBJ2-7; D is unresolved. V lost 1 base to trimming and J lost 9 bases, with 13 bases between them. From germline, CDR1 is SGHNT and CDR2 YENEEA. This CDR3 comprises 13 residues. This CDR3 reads CASSLGARSGQYF. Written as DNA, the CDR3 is TGTGCCAGCAGCTTAGGGGCTAGAAGTGGGCAGTACTTC.

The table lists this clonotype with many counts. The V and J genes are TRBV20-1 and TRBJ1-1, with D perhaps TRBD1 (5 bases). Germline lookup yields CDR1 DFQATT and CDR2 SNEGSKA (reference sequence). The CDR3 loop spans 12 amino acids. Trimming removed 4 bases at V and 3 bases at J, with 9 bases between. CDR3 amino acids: CSATGWYTEAFF. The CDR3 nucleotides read TGCAGTGCTACAGGGTGGTACACTGAAGCTTTCTTT.

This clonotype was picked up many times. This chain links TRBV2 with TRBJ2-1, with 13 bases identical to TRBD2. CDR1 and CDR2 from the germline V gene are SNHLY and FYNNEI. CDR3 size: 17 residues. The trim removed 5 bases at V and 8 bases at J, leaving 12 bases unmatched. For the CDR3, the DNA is TGTGCCAGCAGTAAGGGACTAGCGGGACTAGATAACTATGAGCAGTTCTTC. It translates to CASSKGLAGLDNYEQFF.

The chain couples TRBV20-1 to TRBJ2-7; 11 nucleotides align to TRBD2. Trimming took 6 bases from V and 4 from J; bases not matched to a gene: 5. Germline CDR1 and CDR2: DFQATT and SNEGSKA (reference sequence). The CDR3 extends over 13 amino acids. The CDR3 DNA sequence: TGCAGTGCACAGACTAGCGGGATTTACGAGCAGTACTTC. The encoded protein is CSAQTSGIYEQYF.

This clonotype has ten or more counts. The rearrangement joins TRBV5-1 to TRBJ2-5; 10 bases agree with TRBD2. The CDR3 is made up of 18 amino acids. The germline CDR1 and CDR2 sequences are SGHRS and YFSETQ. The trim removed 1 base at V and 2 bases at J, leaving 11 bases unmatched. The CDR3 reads CASSLRTQLAGLQETQYF. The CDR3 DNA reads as TGCGCCAGCAGCTTGAGGACCCAACTAGCGGGGTTACAAGAGACCCAGTACTTC.

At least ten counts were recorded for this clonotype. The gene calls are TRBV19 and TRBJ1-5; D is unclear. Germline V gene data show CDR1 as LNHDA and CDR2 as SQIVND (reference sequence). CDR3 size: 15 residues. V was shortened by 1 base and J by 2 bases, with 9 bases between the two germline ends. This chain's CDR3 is CASSIGTQGNQPQHF. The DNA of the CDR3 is TGTGCCAGTAGTATAGGTACACAAGGCAATCAGCCCCAGCATTTT.

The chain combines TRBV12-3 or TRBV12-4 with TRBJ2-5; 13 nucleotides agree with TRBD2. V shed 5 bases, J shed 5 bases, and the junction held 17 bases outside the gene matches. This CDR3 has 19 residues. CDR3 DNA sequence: TGTGCCAGCAGTGGACCGGGACTAGCGGGACCCGTTCGGAGGGAGACCCAGTACTTC. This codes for CASSGPGLAGPVRRETQYF.

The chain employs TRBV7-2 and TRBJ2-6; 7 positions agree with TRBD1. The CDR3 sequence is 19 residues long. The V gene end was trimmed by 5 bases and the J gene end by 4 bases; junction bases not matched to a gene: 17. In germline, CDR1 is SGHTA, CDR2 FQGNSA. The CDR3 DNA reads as TGTGCCAGCAGCCCTATCCCGGTGGGACAGAGTTCCGGGGCCAACGTCCTGACTTTC. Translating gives CASSPIPVGQSSGANVLTF. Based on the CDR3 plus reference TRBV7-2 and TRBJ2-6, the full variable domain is GAGVSQSPSNKVTEKGKDVELRCDPISGHTALYWYRQSLGQGLEFLIYFQGNSAPDKSGLPSDRFSAERTGGSVSTLTIQRTQQEDSAVYLCASSPIPVGQSSGANVLTFGAGSRLTVL.

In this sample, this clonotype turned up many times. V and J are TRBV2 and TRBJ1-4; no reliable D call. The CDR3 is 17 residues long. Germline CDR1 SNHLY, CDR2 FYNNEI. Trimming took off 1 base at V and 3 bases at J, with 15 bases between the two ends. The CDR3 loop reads CASSEDWWRRANEKLFF. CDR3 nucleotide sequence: TGTGCCAGCAGTGAAGATTGGTGGCGGAGGGCTAATGAAAAACTGTTTTTT.

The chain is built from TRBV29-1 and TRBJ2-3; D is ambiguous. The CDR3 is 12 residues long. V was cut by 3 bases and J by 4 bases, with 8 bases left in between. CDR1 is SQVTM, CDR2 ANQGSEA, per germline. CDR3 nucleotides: TGCAGCGTTGATCTGGGCTCAGATACGCAGTATTTT. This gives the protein CSVDLGSDTQYF.

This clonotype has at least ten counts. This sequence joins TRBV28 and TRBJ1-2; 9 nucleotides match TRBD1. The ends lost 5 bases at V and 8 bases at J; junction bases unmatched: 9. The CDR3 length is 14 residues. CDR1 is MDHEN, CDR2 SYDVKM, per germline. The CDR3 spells CASSPGQGRGGYTF. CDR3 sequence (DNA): TGTGCCAGCAGTCCCGGACAGGGGCGGGGAGGCTACACCTTC.

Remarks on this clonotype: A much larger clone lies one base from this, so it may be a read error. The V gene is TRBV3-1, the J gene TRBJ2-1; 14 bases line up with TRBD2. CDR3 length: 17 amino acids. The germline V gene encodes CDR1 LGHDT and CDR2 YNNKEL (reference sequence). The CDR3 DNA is TGTGCCAGCAGACAAGATCGACTAGCGGGAGGGTACAATGAGCAGTTCTTC. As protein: CASRQDRLAGGYNEQFF.